One sample yielded the 5 T cell receptor beta chains listed below, sequenced in a study of vaccination effects on CD4 cells after COVID-19. TCRdb's copy holds only in-frame clones and misses some; the assay was immunoSEQ multiplex PCR. The table has 20,000 to 25,000 clones, roughly 80% seen once. ViraFEST assay sequencing came after antigen-specific CD4+ T cells were expanded with viral peptide pools. At the end of over 8 days of culture, CD4+ T cells were isolated. Participants completed two doses of the BNT162b2 or mRNA-1273 vaccine. Which antigens these TCRs recognize remains unknown. Specimen: CD4+ T cells from PBMCs cultured with SARS-CoV-2 spike peptides, collected after COVID-19 vaccination. Receptor source: a human donor who received a COVID-19 vaccine. Some clones in this sample may be carry-over from other donors' samples.

In DNA form, the CDR3 reads TGTGCCAGCAGCCATCGACAGGGAGACGGCTACACCTTC. It yields the protein CASSHRQGDGYTF. J is TRBJ1-2 and V is TRBV3-1 (or the pseudogene TRBV3-2); 7 bases line up with TRBD1. Germline CDR1 reads LGHDT; CDR2 reads YNNKEL (reference sequence). This CDR3 region has 13 residues. V was pared by 3 bases and J by 8 bases, with 6 bases of the junction left unmatched.

V gene TRBV6-5 combines with J gene TRBJ2-7; the match to TRBD1 covers 9 bases. CDR3 length equals 14 residues. Germline CDR1 is MNHEY and CDR2 is SVGAGI. After removal of 7 bases from V and 3 bases from J, the junction contained 7 bases not matched to a gene. The chain's CDR3 is CASTLGTGLYEQYV. CDR3 nucleotide sequence: TGTGCCAGCACGCTCGGGACAGGGCTCTACGAGCAGTACGTC.

The CDR3 spells CASSVEGAKGNTIYF. In nucleotides, the CDR3 is TGTGCCAGCAGTGTAGAGGGGGCGAAAGGAAACACCATATATTTT. The chain couples TRBV2 to TRBJ1-3; TRBD1 matches at 7 bases. The trim removed 4 bases at V and 4 bases at J, leaving 7 bases unmatched. This CDR3 spans 15 amino acids. CDR1 and CDR2 from the germline V gene are SNHLY and FYNNEI.

This clone is a singleton in its sample. J is TRBJ1-6 and V is TRBV3-1 (or the pseudogene TRBV3-2); possibly TRBD1 for D (6 bases). V was pared by 6 bases and J by 7 bases, with 16 bases between. Germline V CDR1 and CDR2: LGHDT, YNNKEL (reference sequence). CDR3 size: 15 residues. The CDR3 nucleotides are TGTGCCAGCAGGTCCCGGGGGGCGCAGAATTCACCCCTCCACTTT. It translates to CASRSRGAQNSPLHF.

V is TRBV27 and J is TRBJ1-6; D call uncertain. Trimming left V 2 bases short and J 8 bases short, with 10 bases between. Germline V gene lookup returns CDR1 MNHEY and CDR2 SMNVEV (reference sequence). CDR3 length: 14 amino acids. In nucleotides, the CDR3 is TGTGCCAGCAGTTTAAAGGTTACCGATTCACCCCTCCACTTT. Translated: CASSLKVTDSPLHF.